This T cell receptor beta chain derives from a study of cytomegalovirus exposure and HLA in healthy donors. Germline V gives CDR1 MNHEY, CDR2 SVGAGI. This CDR3 has 15 residues. V shed 5 bases, J shed 11 bases, and the junction held 12 bases outside the gene matches. Amplification used 60 Vbeta primers and 13 Jbeta primers. Some clones are missing from TCRdb's copy, which holds only in-frame ones; the method was immunoSEQ multiplex PCR. The sample records more than 110,000 clones, over 75% being singletons. This chain links TRBV6-5 with TRBJ2-4, with 10 bases fitting TRBD1. Material for sequencing was PBMCs. The sequence was collected from a man aged 30 to 39 in good health and CMV-seronegative. The CDR3 bases are TGTGCCAGCAGTAGACCGGGACAGGGGTCTAGGGTTCAGTACTTC. It encodes CASSRPGQGSRVQYF.